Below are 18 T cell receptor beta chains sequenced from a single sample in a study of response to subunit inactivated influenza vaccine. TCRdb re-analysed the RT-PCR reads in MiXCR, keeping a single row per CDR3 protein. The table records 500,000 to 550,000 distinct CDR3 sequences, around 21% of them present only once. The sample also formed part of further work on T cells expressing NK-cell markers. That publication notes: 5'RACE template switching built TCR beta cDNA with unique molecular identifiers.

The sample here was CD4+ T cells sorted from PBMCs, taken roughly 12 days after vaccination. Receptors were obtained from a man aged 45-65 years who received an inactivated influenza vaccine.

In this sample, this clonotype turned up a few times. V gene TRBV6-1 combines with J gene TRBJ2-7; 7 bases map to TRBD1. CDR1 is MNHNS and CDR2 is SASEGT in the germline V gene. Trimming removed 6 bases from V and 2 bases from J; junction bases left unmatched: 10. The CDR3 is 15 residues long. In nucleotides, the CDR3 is TGTGCCAGCAGCCCGTTCAGGGGGTATACCTACGAGCAGTACTTC. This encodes CASSPFRGYTYEQYF.

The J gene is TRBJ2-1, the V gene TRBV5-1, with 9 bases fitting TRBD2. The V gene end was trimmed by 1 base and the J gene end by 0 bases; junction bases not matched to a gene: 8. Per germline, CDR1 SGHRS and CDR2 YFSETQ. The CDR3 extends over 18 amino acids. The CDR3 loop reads CASSLRGSSGNSYNEQFF. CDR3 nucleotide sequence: TGCGCCAGCAGCTTGCGCGGGTCTAGCGGGAACTCCTACAATGAGCAGTTCTTC.

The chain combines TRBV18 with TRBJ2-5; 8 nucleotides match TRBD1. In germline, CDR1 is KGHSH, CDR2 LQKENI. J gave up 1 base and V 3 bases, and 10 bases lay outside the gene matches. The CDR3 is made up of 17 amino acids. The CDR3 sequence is CASSPFSVTGVQETQYF. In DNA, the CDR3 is TGTGCCAGCTCACCGTTCTCCGTGACAGGGGTCCAAGAGACCCAGTACTTC. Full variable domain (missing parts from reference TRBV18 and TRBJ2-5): NAGVMQNPRHLVRRRGQEARLRCSPMKGHSHVYWYRQLPEEGLKFMVYLQKENIIDESGMPKERFSAEFPKEGPSILRIQQVVRGDSAAYFCASSPFSVTGVQETQYFGPGTRLLVL.

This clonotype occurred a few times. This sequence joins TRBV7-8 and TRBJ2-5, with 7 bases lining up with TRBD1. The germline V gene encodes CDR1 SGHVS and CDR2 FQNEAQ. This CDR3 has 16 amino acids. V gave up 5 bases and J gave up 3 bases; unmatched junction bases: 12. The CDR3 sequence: CASSPLTGAPKETQYF. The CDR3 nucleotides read TGTGCCAGCAGCCCCTTAACAGGGGCGCCCAAAGAGACCCAGTACTTC.

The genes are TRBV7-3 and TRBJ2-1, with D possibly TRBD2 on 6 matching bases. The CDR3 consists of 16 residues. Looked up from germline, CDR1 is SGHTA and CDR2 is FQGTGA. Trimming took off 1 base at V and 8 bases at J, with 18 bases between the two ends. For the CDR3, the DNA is TGTGCCAGCAGCTTAAATTCGGGAGCCACGAACGATGAGCAGTTCTTC. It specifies CASSLNSGATNDEQFF.

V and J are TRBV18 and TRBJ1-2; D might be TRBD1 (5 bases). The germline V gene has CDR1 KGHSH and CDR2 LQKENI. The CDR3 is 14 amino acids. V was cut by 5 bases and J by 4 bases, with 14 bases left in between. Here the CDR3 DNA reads TGTGCCAGCTCAGCCGGGACTGGAACCTATGGCTACACCTTC. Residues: CASSAGTGTYGYTF.

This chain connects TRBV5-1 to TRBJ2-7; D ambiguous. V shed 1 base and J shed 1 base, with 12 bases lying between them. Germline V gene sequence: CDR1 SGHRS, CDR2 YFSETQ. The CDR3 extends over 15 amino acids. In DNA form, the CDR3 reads TGCGCCAGCAGCTTGTCGCCAGGCTATTCCTACGAGCAGTACTTC. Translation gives CASSLSPGYSYEQYF.

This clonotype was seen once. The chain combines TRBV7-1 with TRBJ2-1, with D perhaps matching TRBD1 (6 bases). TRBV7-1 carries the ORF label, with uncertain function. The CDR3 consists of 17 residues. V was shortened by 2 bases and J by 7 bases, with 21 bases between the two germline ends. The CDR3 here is CASSSNLPGTSPNEQFF. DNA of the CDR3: TGTGCCAGCAGCTCAAACCTACCCGGGACATCGCCTAATGAGCAGTTCTTC.

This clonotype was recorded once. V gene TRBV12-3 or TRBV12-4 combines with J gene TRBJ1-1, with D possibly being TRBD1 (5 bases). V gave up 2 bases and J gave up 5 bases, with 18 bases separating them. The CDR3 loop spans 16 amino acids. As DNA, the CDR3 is TGTGCCAGCAGTTTATGGGCCGCGGGACGGGGGACTGAAGCTTTCTTT. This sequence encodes CASSLWAAGRGTEAFF.

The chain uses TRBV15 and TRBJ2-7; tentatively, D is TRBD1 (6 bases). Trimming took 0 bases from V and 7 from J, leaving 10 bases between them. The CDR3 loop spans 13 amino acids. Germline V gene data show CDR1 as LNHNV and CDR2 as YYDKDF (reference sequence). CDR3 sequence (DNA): TGTGCCACCAGCAGAGATGACAGGAAGGAGCAGTACTTC. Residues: CATSRDDRKEQYF. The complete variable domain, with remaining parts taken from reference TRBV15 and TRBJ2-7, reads DAMVIQNPRYQVTQFGKPVTLSCSQTLNHNVMYWYQQKSSQAPKLLFHYYDKDFNNEADTPDNFQSRRPNTSFCFLDIRSPGLGDTAMYLCATSRDDRKEQYFGPGTRLTVT.

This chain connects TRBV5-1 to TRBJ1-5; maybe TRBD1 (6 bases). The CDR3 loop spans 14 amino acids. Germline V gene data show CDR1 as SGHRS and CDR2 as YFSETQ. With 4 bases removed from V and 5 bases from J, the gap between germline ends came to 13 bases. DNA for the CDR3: TGCGCCAGCAGCCCTGGGGGGGCCGATCAGCCCCAGCATTTT. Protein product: CASSPGGADQPQHF.

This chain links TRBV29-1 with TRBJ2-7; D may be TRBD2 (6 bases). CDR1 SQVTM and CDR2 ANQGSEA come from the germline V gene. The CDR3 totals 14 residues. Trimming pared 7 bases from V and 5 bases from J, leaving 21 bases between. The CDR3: CSGKPEGDWDEQYF. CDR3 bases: TGCAGCGGCAAGCCGGAGGGTGATTGGGACGAGCAGTACTTC.

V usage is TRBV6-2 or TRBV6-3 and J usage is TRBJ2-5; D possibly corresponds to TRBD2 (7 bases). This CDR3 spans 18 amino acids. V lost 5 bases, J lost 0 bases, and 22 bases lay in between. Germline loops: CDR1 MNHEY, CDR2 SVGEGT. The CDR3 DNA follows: TGTGCCAGCAGTCCACAAACGGGGGGCAACCCGTACCAAGAGACCCAGTACTTC. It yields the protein CASSPQTGGNPYQETQYF.

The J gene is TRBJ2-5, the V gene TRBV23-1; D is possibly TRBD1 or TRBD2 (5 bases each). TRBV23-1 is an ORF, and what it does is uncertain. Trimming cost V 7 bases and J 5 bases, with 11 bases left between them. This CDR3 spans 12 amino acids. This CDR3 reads CASKGREETQYF. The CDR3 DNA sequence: TGCGCCAGCAAGGGCAGGGAGGAGACCCAGTACTTC.

CDR3: CASSLVVGQDYEQYF. DNA for the CDR3: TGTGCCAGCAGCTTAGTAGTGGGACAGGACTACGAGCAGTACTTC. The J gene is TRBJ2-7, the V gene TRBV7-9, with 8 bases identical to TRBD1. V lost 1 base, J lost 3 bases, and 5 bases stayed unmatched. The CDR3 is 15 residues long. The germline V gene has CDR1 SEHNR and CDR2 FQNEAQ (reference sequence).

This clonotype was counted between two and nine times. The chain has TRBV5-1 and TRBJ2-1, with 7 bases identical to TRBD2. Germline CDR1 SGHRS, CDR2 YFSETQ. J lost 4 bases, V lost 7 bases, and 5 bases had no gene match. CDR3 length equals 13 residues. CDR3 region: CASGRGSYNEQFF. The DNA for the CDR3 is TGCGCCAGCGGGCGGGGGAGTTACAATGAGCAGTTCTTC.

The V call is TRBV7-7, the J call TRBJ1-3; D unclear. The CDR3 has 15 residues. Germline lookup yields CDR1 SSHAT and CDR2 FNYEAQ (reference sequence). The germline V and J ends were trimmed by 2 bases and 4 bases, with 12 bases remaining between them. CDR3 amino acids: CASSLRPGLGNTIYF. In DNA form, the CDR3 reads TGTGCCAGCAGCTTACGGCCTGGACTCGGAAACACCATATATTTT. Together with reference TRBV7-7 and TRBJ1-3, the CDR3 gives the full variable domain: GAGVSQSPRYKVTKRGQDVTLRCDPISSHATLYWYQQALGQGPEFLTYFNYEAQPDKSGLPSDRFSAERPEGSISTLTIQRTEQRDSAMYRCASSLRPGLGNTIYFGEGSWLTVV.

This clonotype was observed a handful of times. The CDR3 coding sequence is TGTGCCAGCTCACCACCTATTAAAGATGAGCAGTTCTTC. Its translation: CASSPPIKDEQFF. This rearrangement joins TRBV18 to TRBJ2-1; D is unclear. Trimming removed 0 bases from V and 8 bases from J, with 8 bases in between. The CDR3 covers 13 residues. CDR1 and CDR2 (germline): KGHSH, LQKENI. The entire variable domain, with the rest obtained from reference TRBV18 and TRBJ2-1, is as follows: NAGVMQNPRHLVRRRGQEARLRCSPMKGHSHVYWYRQLPEEGLKFMVYLQKENIIDESGMPKERFSAEFPKEGPSILRIQQVVRGDSAAYFCASSPPIKDEQFFGPGTRLTVL.